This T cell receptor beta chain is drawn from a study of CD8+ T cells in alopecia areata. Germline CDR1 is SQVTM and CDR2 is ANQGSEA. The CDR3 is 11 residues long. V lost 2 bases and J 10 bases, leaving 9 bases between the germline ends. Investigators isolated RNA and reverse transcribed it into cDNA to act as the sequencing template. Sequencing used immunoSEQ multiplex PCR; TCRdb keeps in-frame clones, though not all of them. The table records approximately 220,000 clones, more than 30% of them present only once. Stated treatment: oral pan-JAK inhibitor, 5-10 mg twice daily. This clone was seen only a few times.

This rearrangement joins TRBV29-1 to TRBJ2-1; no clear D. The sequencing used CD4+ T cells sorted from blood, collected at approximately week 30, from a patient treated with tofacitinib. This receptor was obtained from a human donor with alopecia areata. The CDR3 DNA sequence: TGCAGCGTTGAACCCGCAGCGGAGCAGTTCTTC. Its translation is CSVEPAAEQFF.